This T cell receptor beta chain was identified in a study of blood T cell repertoires in COVID-19. Measured with immunoSEQ multiplex PCR; TCRdb has only the in-frame clones, and not every one. The sample records some 300,000 clones, under 90% being singletons. In terms of age and location, participants ranged from roughly 18 to 95 years and lived in approximately 24 US areas. This clone was counted a single time. This receptor was taken from a woman aged 45 to 65 who had been exposed to COVID-19. Sequences were obtained from PBMCs or T cells enriched from blood (not recorded which).

Written as DNA, the CDR3 is TGCGCCAGCAGCCAACCAGGGGCTAAACTAGCCAAAAACATTCAGTACTTC. Amino acids: CASSQPGAKLAKNIQYF. The gene calls are TRBV4-1 and TRBJ2-4; a weak D match, TRBD1 (6 bases). V dropped 2 bases and J dropped 0 bases, with 14 bases sitting between them. Per germline, CDR1 MGHRA and CDR2 YSYEKL. This CDR3 has 17 residues.